Sequencing of this T cell receptor beta chain was carried out in a study of T cells in Graves' hyperthyroidism and ophthalmopathy. Duration under 3 months, a NOSPECS grade of at least 4, and a Clinical Activity Score of at least 3 characterized the ophthalmopathy patients. The PBMCs were sourced from fresh peripheral blood (more than 9 ml). Study findings and constraints: Classification by a 13 V-J model distinguished ophthalmopathy from stable hyperthyroidism. In blood, most of the thyroid clonotypes expanded above 0.001 were also present.

CDR1 is DFQATT and CDR2 is SNEGSKA in the germline V gene (reference sequence). V was pared by 5 bases and J by 7 bases, with 5 bases of the junction left unmatched. The CDR3 spans 13 residues. Amplification targeted TCR beta CDR3 regions from RNA transcripts. Using the HTBI primer set, a first-round RT-PCR was run on the TCR CDR3. MiXCR, applied by TCRdb to the multiplex PCR reads, yields one record per CDR3 protein. Of 250,000 to 300,000 distinct CDR3 sequences detected, approximately 19% appear once; the ten largest clones hold about 35%. As to this clonotype: Its antigen is not identified.

The sample consisted of blood. The TCR was taken from a man aged 50-60 years with Graves' ophthalmopathy. V gene TRBV20-1 combines with J gene TRBJ1-4; 9 bases are a match to TRBD1. This CDR3 reads CSAPGTGSEKLFF. DNA for the CDR3: TGCAGTGCTCCCGGGACAGGGTCTGAAAAACTGTTTTTT.